The 10 T cell receptor beta chains in this list originate from one sample, sequenced in a study of PD-1 blockade in classical Hodgkin lymphoma. Following autologous stem cell transplantation, relapse occurred in every patient, and exposure to brentuximab vedotin varied. TCRdb's table, derived via immunoSEQ multiplex PCR, lists solely in-frame clones and lacks some. Of about 7,000 clones in the sample, roughly 81% were seen once. Sample: peripheral blood mononuclear cells (PBMCs), taken at baseline. The source of these receptors is a human donor with classical Hodgkin lymphoma.

For the CDR3, the DNA is TGTGCCAGCAGAAGAGGATTCTTGGACATTCAGTACTTC. Translated, it gives CASRRGFLDIQYF. The V and J genes are TRBV2 and TRBJ2-4; D not certain. This CDR3 is 13 amino acids long. V shed 6 bases and J shed 8 bases, with 14 bases lying between them. The germline gives CDR1 SNHLY, CDR2 FYNNEI.

This chain links TRBV15 with TRBJ1-1; no definite D call. CDR3 size: 13 residues. Looked up from germline, CDR1 is LNHNV and CDR2 is YYDKDF (reference sequence). Between the trimmed V and J ends, which lost 5 bases and 0 bases, there was a span of 7 bases. CDR3 nucleotide sequence: TGTGCCACCAGCGCAGACATGAACACTGAAGCTTTCTTT. Its protein product is CATSADMNTEAFF.

This chain joins TRBV7-9 and TRBJ1-1, with TRBD1 matching 9 bases. Germline CDR1 SEHNR, CDR2 FQNEAQ (reference sequence). CDR3 length equals 14 residues. V trimming: 5 bases; J trimming: 3 bases; junction bases outside the gene matches: 4. CDR3 nucleotides: TGTGCCAGCAGCCGACAGGGGGGTTACACTGAAGCTTTCTTT. It is translated as CASSRQGGYTEAFF.

This chain uses TRBV4-1 with TRBJ2-1, with 7 bases fitting TRBD2. Germline V gives CDR1 MGHRA, CDR2 YSYEKL. With 3 bases clipped from V and 2 bases from J, the junction kept 7 bases outside the gene matches. The CDR3 totals 16 residues. Here the CDR3 reads CASSQDLAEAYNEQFF. In nucleotides, the CDR3 is TGCGCCAGCAGCCAGGATCTAGCGGAGGCCTACAATGAGCAGTTCTTC.

The rearrangement links TRBV2 to TRBJ2-5, with a weak D call TRBD2 (5 bases). CDR3 size: 12 residues. V lost 8 bases and J 3 bases, leaving 10 bases between the germline ends. The V gene's germline CDR1 is SNHLY and CDR2 FYNNEI. DNA of the CDR3: TGTGCCAGCTGCGGGCAAGAAGAGACCCAGTACTTC. Translation gives CASCGQEETQYF.

This clone has only a few counts. The rearrangement links TRBV4-1 to TRBJ2-7; TRBD1 might be the D (5 bases). This CDR3 contains 14 residues. Germline CDR1 and CDR2: MGHRA and YSYEKL. The V end was cut by 1 base, the J end by 6 bases, with 13 bases between. The CDR3, as DNA: TGCGCCAGCAGCCAAGCCCAGGGTTTTCGCGAGCAGTACTTC. It codes for CASSQAQGFREQYF.

The chain recombines TRBV5-4 with TRBJ2-4, with 9 bases matching TRBD1. The CDR3 length is 17 residues. The ends lost 0 bases at V and 0 bases at J; junction bases unmatched: 4. Germline V lookup: CDR1 SGHNT, CDR2 YYREEE (reference sequence). CDR3 loop: CASSLEGQGIAKNIQYF. The CDR3 region has the DNA TGTGCCAGCAGCTTGGAGGGACAGGGAATAGCCAAAAACATTCAGTACTTC. The variable domain in full, with the rest retrieved from reference TRBV5-4 and TRBJ2-4, is ETGVTQSPTHLIKTRGQQVTLRCSSQSGHNTVSWYQQALGQGPQFIFQYYREEENGRGNFPPRFSGLQFPNYSSELNVNALELDDSALYLCASSLEGQGIAKNIQYFGAGTRLSVL.

The chain carries TRBV7-2 and TRBJ2-3; 13 positions match TRBD2. The CDR3 has 16 residues. CDR1 is SGHTA and CDR2 is FQGNSA in the germline V gene. With V trimmed by 6 bases and J by 2 bases, 5 bases remained unmatched. Here the CDR3 reads CASRNGLAGATDTQYF. DNA for the CDR3: TGTGCCAGCAGAAACGGACTAGCGGGAGCCACAGATACGCAGTATTTT.

This chain connects TRBV6-4 to TRBJ2-1; no clear D. CDR3 length: 16 residues. V was shortened by 0 bases and J by 0 bases, with 9 bases between the two germline ends. Germline CDR1 is MRHNA and CDR2 is SNTAGT. The CDR3 DNA sequence: TGTGCCAGCAGTGACTCCGGACGCAGCTCCTACAATGAGCAGTTCTTC. Encoded protein: CASSDSGRSSYNEQFF.

Note on this clone: Germline and junction disagree at one end, which may indicate a read error. This chain links TRBV7-9 with TRBJ2-1, with TRBD1 matching over 8 bases. The CDR3 is 13 amino acids. Germline V gene sequence: CDR1 SEHNR, CDR2 FQNEAQ (reference sequence). The CDR3 protein is CASSLRDRLELFF. As DNA, the CDR3 is TGTGCCAGCAGCTTAAGGGACAGGCTAGAGCTGTTCTTC. Using reference TRBV7-9 and TRBJ2-1 for the parts outside the CDR3, the full variable domain is DTGVSQNPRHKITKRGQNVTFRCDPISEHNRLYWYRQTLGQGPEFLTYFQNEAQLEKSRLLSDRFSAERPKGSFSTLEIQRTEQGDSAMYLCASSLRDRLELFFGPGTRLTVL.